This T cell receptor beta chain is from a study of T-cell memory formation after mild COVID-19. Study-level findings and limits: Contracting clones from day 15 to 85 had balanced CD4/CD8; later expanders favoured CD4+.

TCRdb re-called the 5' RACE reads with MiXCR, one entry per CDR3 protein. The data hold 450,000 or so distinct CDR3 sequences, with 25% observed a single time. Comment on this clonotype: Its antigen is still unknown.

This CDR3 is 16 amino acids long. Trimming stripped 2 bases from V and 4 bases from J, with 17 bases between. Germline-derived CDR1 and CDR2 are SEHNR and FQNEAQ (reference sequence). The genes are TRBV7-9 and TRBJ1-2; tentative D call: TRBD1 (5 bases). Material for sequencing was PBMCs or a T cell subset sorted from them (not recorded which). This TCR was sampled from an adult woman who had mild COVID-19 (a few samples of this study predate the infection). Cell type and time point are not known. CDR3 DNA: TGTGCCAGCAGCTTAACGGGGGACTATGGAATCTATGGCTACACCTTC. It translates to CASSLTGDYGIYGYTF. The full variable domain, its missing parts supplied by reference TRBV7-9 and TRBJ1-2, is DTGVSQNPRHKITKRGQNVTFRCDPISEHNRLYWYRQTLGQGPEFLTYFQNEAQLEKSRLLSDRFSAERPKGSFSTLEIQRTEQGDSAMYLCASSLTGDYGIYGYTFGSGTRLTVV.